These T cell receptor beta chains were read from a single sample in a study of cytomegalovirus exposure and HLA in healthy donors. Assay: immunoSEQ multiplex PCR; the TCRdb copy retains only in-frame clones and omits some. The sample includes 90,000 to 110,000 clones, more than 70% of them seen just once. The sequencing input was PBMCs. All receptors come from a woman in her late teens or twenties in good health and CMV-seronegative. The CDR3 runs from the conserved cysteine through the conserved F or W. Fields, in order: D gene, CDR3 length, V gene, clone size, J gene, CDR3 DNA, CDR3 protein. The D gene is left open where the match is weak. Part of the rows lack a size; the others show once, few, many or a class for expanded clones.

>-|14|TRBV7-2|-|TRBJ2-7
TGTGCCAGCAGCTTAGATCGGAGCGGGTACGAGCAGTACTTC
CASSLDRSGYEQYF
>-|13|TRBV7-5|-|TRBJ2-5
TGTGCCAGAAGCTTAAAAGGGGAACAGACCCAGTACTTC
CARSLKGEQTQYF
>-|13|TRBV29-1|-|TRBJ1-2
TGCAGCGTTGAAGAGCGGGGTCTCTATGGCTACACCTTC
CSVEERGLYGYTF
>-|15|TRBV13|-|TRBJ1-2
TGTGCCAGCAGCTTGGGGAGTCAGAGGTACTATGGCTACACCTTC
CASSLGSQRYYGYTF
>TRBD1|14|TRBV6-5|-|TRBJ1-1
TGTGCCAGCAGCCGGGACAGGAGGGACACTGAAGCTTTCTTT
CASSRDRRDTEAFF
>TRBD2|16|TRBV7-2|-|TRBJ2-2
TGTGCCAGCAGCTTCGGGGGGGCCGCGAACACCGGGGAGCTGTTTTTT
CASSFGGAANTGELFF
>TRBD2|15|TRBV6-5|-|TRBJ2-1
TGTGCCAGCAGTCCCCCGGGGGGGGTAGACAATGAGCAGTTCTTC
CASSPPGGVDNEQFF
>TRBD1|14|TRBV10-3|-|TRBJ2-7
TGTGCCATCGGGACGGACAGGGGCTCCTACGAGCAGTACTTC
CAIGTDRGSYEQYF
>TRBD2|18|TRBV28|-|TRBJ2-2
TGTGCCAGCAGTTCTGATTTACTTAGCGGGGCAAACACCGGGGAGCTGTTTTTT
CASSSDLLSGANTGELFF
>-|17|TRBV4-2|once|TRBJ1-1
TGTGCCAGCAGCCACCCGGGGGGAGACAGCCGATCGTCTGAAGCTTTCTTT
CASSHPGGDSRSSEAFF
>TRBD2|15|TRBV28|-|TRBJ2-1
TGTGCCAGCAGTGAACTCAAGCGGGGGCGGAATGAGCAGTTCTTC
CASSELKRGRNEQFF
>-|11|TRBV5-4|-|TRBJ1-2
TGTGCCAGCAGCTTAGGACAGTCTAGAACCTTC
CASSLGQSRTF
>-|14|TRBV5-6|-|TRBJ2-5
TGTGCCAGCAGCTTGGGTGCGTACCAAGAGACCCAGTACTTC
CASSLGAYQETQYF
>-|13|TRBV7-7|-|TRBJ1-6
TGTGCCAGCAGCTTAGCGACAGGCTCACCCCTCCACTTT
CASSLATGSPLHF
>TRBD2|13|TRBV30|-|TRBJ2-1
TGTGCCTGGAGTGGGCTAGCGGGGGTTGAGCAGTTCTTC
CAWSGLAGVEQFF
>-|14|TRBV23-1|-|TRBJ1-2
TGCGCCAGCAGTCAAGAGGCAGTAATCTATGGCTACACCTTC
CASSQEAVIYGYTF
>-|15|TRBV5-1|-|TRBJ2-2
TGCGCCAGCAGCTTTTCCGGGGATGGCACCGGGGAGCTGTTTTTT
CASSFSGDGTGELFF
>TRBD1|15|TRBV7-8|-|TRBJ1-2
TGTGCCAGCAGCTACGGACAGGGGGCGCGAGGAGGCTACACCTTC
CASSYGQGARGGYTF
>TRBD2|16|TRBV7-2|-|TRBJ2-7
TGTGCCAGCAGCTTACATCCCGGGAGGCCCCCCTACGAGCAGTACTTC
CASSLHPGRPPYEQYF
>-|15|TRBV6-5|-|TRBJ2-3
TGTGCCAGCAGTTACTCGGCGGGCAACTTCCATACGCAGTATTTT
CASSYSAGNFHTQYF
>-|13|TRBV7-3|-|TRBJ1-2
TGTGCCAGCAGCTTAGGCGGGGGCCCTCTGGCCACCTTC
CASSLGGGPLATF
>-|16|TRBV2|once|TRBJ2-7
TGTGCCAGCGATAAGTGGTTGGGCCCCGCTCCCTACGAGCAGTACTTC
CASDKWLGPAPYEQYF
>TRBD1|13|TRBV15|-|TRBJ2-7
TGTGCCACCAGCTCCCCAGGGGGCTACGAGCAGTACTTC
CATSSPGGYEQYF
>-|15|TRBV5-6|-|TRBJ1-3
TGTGCCAGCAGCTTGACACCGTACTCTGGAAACACCATATATTTT
CASSLTPYSGNTIYF
>TRBD1|15|TRBV9|-|TRBJ2-5
TGTGCCAGCAGCCTCGGGACAGGGTTGTGGGAGACCCAGTACTTC
CASSLGTGLWETQYF
>TRBD1|14|TRBV19|-|TRBJ2-3
TGTGCCAGTACGGGGACAGGCCACACAGATACGCAGTATTTT
CASTGTGHTDTQYF
>TRBD1|16|TRBV28|-|TRBJ2-1
TGTGCCAGCACCCGGGGACAGATCCTTTCCTACAATGAGCAGTTCTTC
CASTRGQILSYNEQFF
>TRBD1|14|TRBV2|-|TRBJ1-1
TGTGCCAGCAAGGGACAGGGGGTTTTCACTGAAGCTTTCTTT
CASKGQGVFTEAFF